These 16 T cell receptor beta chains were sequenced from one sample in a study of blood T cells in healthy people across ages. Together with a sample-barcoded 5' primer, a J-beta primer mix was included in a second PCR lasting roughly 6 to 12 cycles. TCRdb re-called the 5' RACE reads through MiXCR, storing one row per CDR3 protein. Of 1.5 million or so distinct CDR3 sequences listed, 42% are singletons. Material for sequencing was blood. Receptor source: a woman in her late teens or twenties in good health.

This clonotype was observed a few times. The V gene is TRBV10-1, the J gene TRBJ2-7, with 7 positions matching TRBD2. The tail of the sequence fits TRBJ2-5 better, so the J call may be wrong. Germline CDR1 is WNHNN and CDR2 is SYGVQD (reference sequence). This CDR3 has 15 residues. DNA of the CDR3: TGCGCCAGCAGTGATCCCCCGGGAGGTGAGGGGACCCAGTACTTC. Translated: CASSDPPGGEGTQYF.

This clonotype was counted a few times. CDR3 amino acids: CASSQGTGTGLGKLFF. DNA for the CDR3: TGCGCCAGCAGCCAAGGGACCGGGACAGGCCTCGGGAAACTGTTTTTT. This chain links TRBV4-1 with TRBJ1-4; TRBD1 matches at 8 bases. The germline V gene has CDR1 MGHRA and CDR2 YSYEKL. The CDR3 is 16 amino acids. Trimming at V came to 1 base and at J to 11 bases, leaving 12 bases not matched to a gene.

CDR3 sequence reads: CASSESGGLADEQFF. The CDR3 DNA is TGCGCCAGCAGTGAGTCGGGTGGACTAGCGGATGAGCAGTTCTTC. The chain uses TRBV10-2 and TRBJ2-1; 10 positions agree with TRBD2. V lost 0 bases to trimming and J lost 8 bases; unmatched junction nucleotides: 4. This CDR3 is built from 15 residues. CDR1 WSHSY and CDR2 SAAADI come from the germline V gene.

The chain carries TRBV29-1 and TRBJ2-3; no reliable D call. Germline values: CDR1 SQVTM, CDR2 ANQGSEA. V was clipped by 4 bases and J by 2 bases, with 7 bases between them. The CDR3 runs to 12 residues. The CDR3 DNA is TGCAGCGTTGCTAAGGACACAGATACGCAGTATTTT. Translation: CSVAKDTDTQYF.

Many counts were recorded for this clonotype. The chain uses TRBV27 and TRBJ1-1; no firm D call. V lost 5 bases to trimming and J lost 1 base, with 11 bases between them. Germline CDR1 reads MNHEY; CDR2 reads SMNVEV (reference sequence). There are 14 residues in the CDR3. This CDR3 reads CASSARERNTEAFF. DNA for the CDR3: TGTGCCAGCAGTGCACGGGAGCGGAACACTGAAGCTTTCTTT.

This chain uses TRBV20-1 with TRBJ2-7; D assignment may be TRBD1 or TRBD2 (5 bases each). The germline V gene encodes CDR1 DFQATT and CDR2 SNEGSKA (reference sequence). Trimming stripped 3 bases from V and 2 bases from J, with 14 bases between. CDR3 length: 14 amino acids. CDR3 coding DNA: TGCAGTGCTAGGGGACCGGTAAATACCTACGAGCAGTACTTC. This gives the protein CSARGPVNTYEQYF.

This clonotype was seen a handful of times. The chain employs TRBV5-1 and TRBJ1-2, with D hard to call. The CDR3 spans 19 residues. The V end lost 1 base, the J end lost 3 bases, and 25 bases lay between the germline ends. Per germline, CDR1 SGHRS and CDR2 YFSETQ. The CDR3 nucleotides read TGCGCCAGCAGCTTGACACCCGGGTCTCATTTAAATAGGGACTATGGCTACACCTTC. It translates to CASSLTPGSHLNRDYGYTF.

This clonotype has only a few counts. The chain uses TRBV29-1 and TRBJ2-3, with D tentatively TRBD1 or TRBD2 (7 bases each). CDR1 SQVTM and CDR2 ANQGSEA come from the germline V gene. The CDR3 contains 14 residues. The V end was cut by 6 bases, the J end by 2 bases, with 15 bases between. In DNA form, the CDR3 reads TGCAGCGTCTCAGGGGGGGGGTTCACAGATACGCAGTATTTT. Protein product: CSVSGGGFTDTQYF.

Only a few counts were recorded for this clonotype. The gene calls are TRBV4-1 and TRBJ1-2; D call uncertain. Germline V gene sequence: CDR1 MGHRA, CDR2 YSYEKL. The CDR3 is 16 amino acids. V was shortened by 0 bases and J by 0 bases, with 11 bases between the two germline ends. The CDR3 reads CASSQDPTVSNYGYTF. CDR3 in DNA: TGCGCCAGCAGCCAAGACCCCACAGTCTCTAACTATGGCTACACCTTC.

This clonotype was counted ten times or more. CDR3 in DNA: TGTGCCAGCAGTGAAACAGCATACACGTATGGCTACACCTTC. Its protein is CASSETAYTYGYTF. V is TRBV6-1 and J is TRBJ1-2; D gene uncertain. Trimming shortened V by 2 bases and J by 5 bases, and 12 bases separated the two germline ends. In germline, CDR1 is MNHNS, CDR2 SASEGT. CDR3 length: 14 amino acids.

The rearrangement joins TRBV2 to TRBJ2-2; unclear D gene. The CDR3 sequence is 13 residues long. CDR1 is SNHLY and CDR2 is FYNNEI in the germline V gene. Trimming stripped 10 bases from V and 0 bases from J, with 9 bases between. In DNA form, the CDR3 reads TGTGCCATCCACGGGTCGAACACCGGGGAGCTGTTTTTT. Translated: CAIHGSNTGELFF.

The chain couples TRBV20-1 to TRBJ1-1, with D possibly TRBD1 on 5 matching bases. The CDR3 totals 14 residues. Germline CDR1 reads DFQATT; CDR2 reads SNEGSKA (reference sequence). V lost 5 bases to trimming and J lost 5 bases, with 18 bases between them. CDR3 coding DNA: TGCAGTGCTGTCTACCAGGGCGGGGGGACTGAAGCTTTCTTT. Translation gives CSAVYQGGGTEAFF.

For the CDR3, the DNA is TGTGCCAGCACCTCGACTAGATCGGGCAGGACAGATACGCAGTATTTT. Encoded protein: CASTSTRSGRTDTQYF. This chain connects TRBV6-6 to TRBJ2-3; D perhaps matches TRBD2 (6 bases). The CDR3 is 16 residues long. Germline V gene data show CDR1 as MNHNY and CDR2 as SVGAGI (reference sequence). Trimming removed 7 bases at V and 3 bases at J, with 20 bases between.

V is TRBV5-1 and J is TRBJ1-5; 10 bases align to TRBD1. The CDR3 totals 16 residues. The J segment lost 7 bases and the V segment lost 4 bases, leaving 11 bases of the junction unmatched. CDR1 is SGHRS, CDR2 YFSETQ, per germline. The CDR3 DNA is TGCGCCAGCAGCCAAACCGGGACAGGGGTATACCAGCCCCAGCATTTT. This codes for CASSQTGTGVYQPQHF.

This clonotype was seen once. The CDR3 loop is CSAIPGGGKYNEQFF. The CDR3 region has the DNA TGCAGTGCTATCCCGGGGGGGGGTAAATACAATGAGCAGTTCTTC. The gene calls are TRBV20-1 and TRBJ2-1; the match to TRBD2 covers 8 bases. In germline, CDR1 is DFQATT, CDR2 SNEGSKA (reference sequence). Unmatched junction bases numbered 9, after V lost 4 bases and J lost 4 bases. The CDR3 runs to 15 residues.

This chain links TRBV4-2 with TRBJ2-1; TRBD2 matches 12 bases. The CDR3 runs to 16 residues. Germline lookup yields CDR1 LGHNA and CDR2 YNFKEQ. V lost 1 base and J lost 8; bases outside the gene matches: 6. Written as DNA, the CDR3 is TGTGCCAGCAGCCAAGGAAAGACTAGCGGGAGCCATGAGCAGTTCTTC. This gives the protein CASSQGKTSGSHEQFF.